These T cell receptor beta chains were read from a single sample in a study of tumor-infiltrating lymphocytes in oesophageal squamous cell carcinoma. TCRdb reprocessed the PCR reads with MiXCR, giving one entry per CDR3 protein. Altogether fewer than 20,000 distinct CDR3 sequences are present, about two fifths being singletons, with the ten largest covering 15% to 20%. The sequenced sample consisted of esophageal tumor tissue. All receptors derive from a male donor with esophageal squamous cell carcinoma. Each CDR3 is given with its conserved first and last residue. Fields, in order: V gene, clone size, J gene, D gene, CDR3 DNA, CDR3 protein. The D gene is left open where the match is weak. A row's size may be missing; if present it is once, few, many or a size class.

v_gene: TRBV7-9
abundance: NA
j_gene: TRBJ2-2
d_gene: NA
CDR3nt: TGTGCCAGCAGCTTAGCAGGGTACACCGGGGAGCTGTTTTTT
CDR3aa: CASSLAGYTGELFF

v_gene: TRBV6-1
abundance: NA
j_gene: TRBJ2-3
d_gene: NA
CDR3nt: TGTGCCAGCAGTGAGGGGGACGGCACAGATACGCAGTATTTT
CDR3aa: CASSEGDGTDTQYF

v_gene: TRBV7-3
abundance: NA
j_gene: TRBJ2-5
d_gene: TRBD2
CDR3nt: TGTGCCAGCAGCTTAATGGCAGGGACTACCCAGGGGACCCAGTACTTC
CDR3aa: CASSLMAGTTQGTQYF

v_gene: TRBV11-2
abundance: medium-sized
j_gene: TRBJ2-5
d_gene: NA
CDR3nt: TGTGCCAGCAGCTTAGGAGGTGGGGGTGGGGAGACCCAGTACTTC
CDR3aa: CASSLGGGGGETQYF

v_gene: TRBV7-2
abundance: NA
j_gene: TRBJ2-7
d_gene: TRBD1
CDR3nt: TGTGCCAGCAGCCCACCGGGACAGATTTACGAGCAGTACTTC
CDR3aa: CASSPPGQIYEQYF

v_gene: TRBV7-6
abundance: few
j_gene: TRBJ2-6
d_gene: NA
CDR3nt: TGTGCCAGCAGCTTAGGTTTTGGGGCCAACGTCCTGACTTTC
CDR3aa: CASSLGFGANVLTF

v_gene: TRBV19
abundance: many
j_gene: TRBJ2-2
d_gene: TRBD1
CDR3nt: TGTGCCAGTAGTGACCACGGACAGGGGGCGACCGGGGAGCTGTTTTTT
CDR3aa: CASSDHGQGATGELFF

v_gene: TRBV5-6
abundance: many
j_gene: TRBJ2-3
d_gene: TRBD2
CDR3nt: TGTGCCAGCAGCCCTACTAGCGGCGGAGATACGCAGTATTTT
CDR3aa: CASSPTSGGDTQYF

v_gene: TRBV28
abundance: many
j_gene: TRBJ2-1
d_gene: NA
CDR3nt: TGTGCCAGCATCCCGGCAGGGAGCTCCTACAATGAGCAGTTCTTC
CDR3aa: CASIPAGSSYNEQFF

v_gene: TRBV5-1
abundance: many
j_gene: TRBJ2-7
d_gene: NA
CDR3nt: TGCGCCAGCAGCTTGGTGGCGGGAATGGGCGAGCAGTACTTC
CDR3aa: CASSLVAGMGEQYF

v_gene: TRBV5-1
abundance: many
j_gene: TRBJ2-1
d_gene: TRBD2
CDR3nt: TGCGCCAGCAGTTTACGACCGATTAGCGGGAGCCTGATTCCCTCTTACAATGAGCAGTTCTTC
CDR3aa: CASSLRPISGSLIPSYNEQFF

v_gene: TRBV7-2
abundance: NA
j_gene: TRBJ1-3
d_gene: NA
CDR3nt: TGTGCCAGCAGCTACTGGACAGGAAACACCATATATTTT
CDR3aa: CASSYWTGNTIYF

v_gene: TRBV13
abundance: NA
j_gene: TRBJ1-2
d_gene: NA
CDR3nt: TGTGCCAGCAGCTTAGGCCAGGGACGTGGCTACACCTTC
CDR3aa: CASSLGQGRGYTF

v_gene: TRBV7-2
abundance: NA
j_gene: TRBJ1-6
d_gene: NA
CDR3nt: TGTGCCAGCAGCTCGGACAGCCCGAATTCACCCCTCCACTTT
CDR3aa: CASSSDSPNSPLHF

v_gene: TRBV7-6
abundance: NA
j_gene: TRBJ2-5
d_gene: NA
CDR3nt: TGTGCCAGCAGCCCAGAAGAGGCGCGGGATATCTACAATGAGCAGTACTTC
CDR3aa: CASSPEEARDIYNEQYF

v_gene: TRBV10-1
abundance: once
j_gene: TRBJ2-7
d_gene: TRBD1
CDR3nt: TGCGCCAGCAGTGCAAACAGGGGTGGTTCAGGCGAGCAGTACTTC
CDR3aa: CASSANRGGSGEQYF

v_gene: TRBV28
abundance: NA
j_gene: TRBJ2-2
d_gene: TRBD2
CDR3nt: TGTGCCAGCAGCACCACTTCTAGCTGGCTAGCGGGAGAGGACGGGGAGCTGTTTTTT
CDR3aa: CASSTTSSWLAGEDGELFF

v_gene: TRBV19
abundance: many
j_gene: TRBJ2-3
d_gene: NA
CDR3nt: TGTGCCAGTAGTCCGCCCGGGGCAACAGATACGCAGTATTTT
CDR3aa: CASSPPGATDTQYF

v_gene: TRBV28
abundance: many
j_gene: TRBJ1-5
d_gene: NA
CDR3nt: TGTGCCAGCAGTTCCTCAGGGGAGGCCAATCAGCCCCAGCATTTT
CDR3aa: CASSSSGEANQPQHF

v_gene: TRBV10-2
abundance: once
j_gene: TRBJ2-5
d_gene: NA
CDR3nt: TGCGCCACCAGGGGTGCAGGAGGGAGCGGCCAAGAGACCCAGTACTTC
CDR3aa: CATRGAGGSGQETQYF

v_gene: TRBV6-1
abundance: many
j_gene: TRBJ1-2
d_gene: NA
CDR3nt: TGTGCCAGCAGTTCCCCCAGGTCTAACTATGGCTACACCTTC
CDR3aa: CASSSPRSNYGYTF